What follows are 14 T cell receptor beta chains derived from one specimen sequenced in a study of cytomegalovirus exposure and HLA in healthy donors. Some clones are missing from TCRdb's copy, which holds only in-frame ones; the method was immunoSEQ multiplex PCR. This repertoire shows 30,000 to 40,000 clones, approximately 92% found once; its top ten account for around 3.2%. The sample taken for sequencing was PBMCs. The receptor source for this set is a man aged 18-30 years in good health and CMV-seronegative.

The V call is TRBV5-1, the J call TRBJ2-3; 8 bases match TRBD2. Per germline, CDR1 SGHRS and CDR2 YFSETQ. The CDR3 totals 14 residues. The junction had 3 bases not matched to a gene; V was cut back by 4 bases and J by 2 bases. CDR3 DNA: TGCGCCAGCAGCGGCGGGGGGTACACAGATACGCAGTATTTT. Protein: CASSGGGYTDTQYF.

CDR3 amino acids: CASSSNPGTSSYEQYF. The CDR3 DNA is TGCGCCAGCAGCTCCAATCCCGGGACTAGCTCCTACGAGCAGTACTTC. The chain joins TRBV5-1 to TRBJ2-7; the match to TRBD2 covers 8 bases. The junction had 8 bases not matched to a gene; V was cut back by 3 bases and J by 0 bases. Germline loops: CDR1 SGHRS, CDR2 YFSETQ. There are 16 residues in the CDR3.

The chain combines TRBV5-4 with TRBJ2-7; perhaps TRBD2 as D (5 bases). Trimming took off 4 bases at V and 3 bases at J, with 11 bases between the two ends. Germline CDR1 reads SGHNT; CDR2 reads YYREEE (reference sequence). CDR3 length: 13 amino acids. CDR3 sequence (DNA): TGTGCCAGCAGCCCGGCTAGCAACTACGAGCAGTACTTC. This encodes CASSPASNYEQYF. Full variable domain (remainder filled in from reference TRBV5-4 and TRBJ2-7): ETGVTQSPTHLIKTRGQQVTLRCSSQSGHNTVSWYQQALGQGPQFIFQYYREEENGRGNFPPRFSGLQFPNYSSELNVNALELDDSALYLCASSPASNYEQYFGPGTRLTVT.

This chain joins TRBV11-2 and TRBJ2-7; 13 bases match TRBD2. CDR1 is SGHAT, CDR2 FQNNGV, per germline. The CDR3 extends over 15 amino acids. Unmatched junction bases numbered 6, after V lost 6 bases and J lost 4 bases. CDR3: CASRVLAGGQYEQYF. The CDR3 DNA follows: TGTGCCAGCAGAGTACTAGCGGGAGGGCAATACGAGCAGTACTTC. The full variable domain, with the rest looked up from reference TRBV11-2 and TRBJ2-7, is EAGVAQSPRYKIIEKRQSVAFWCNPISGHATLYWYQQILGQGPKLLIQFQNNGVVDDSQLPKDRFSAERLKGVDSTLKIQPAKLEDSAVYLCASRVLAGGQYEQYFGPGTRLTVT.

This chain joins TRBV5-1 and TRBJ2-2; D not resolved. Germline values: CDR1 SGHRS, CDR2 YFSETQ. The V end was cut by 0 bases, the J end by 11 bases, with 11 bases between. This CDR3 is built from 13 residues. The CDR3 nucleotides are TGCGCCAGCAGCTTGGCCCCTGGCGGCGAGCTGTTTTTT. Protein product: CASSLAPGGELFF.

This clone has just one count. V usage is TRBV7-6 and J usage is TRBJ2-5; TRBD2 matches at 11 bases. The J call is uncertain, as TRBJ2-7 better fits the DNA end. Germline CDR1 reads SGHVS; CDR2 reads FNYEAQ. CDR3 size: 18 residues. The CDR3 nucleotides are TGTGCCAGCAGCCAAGCGGCCCTAACTAGCGGGAGCTCCTACGAGCAGTACTTC. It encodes CASSQAALTSGSSYEQYF.

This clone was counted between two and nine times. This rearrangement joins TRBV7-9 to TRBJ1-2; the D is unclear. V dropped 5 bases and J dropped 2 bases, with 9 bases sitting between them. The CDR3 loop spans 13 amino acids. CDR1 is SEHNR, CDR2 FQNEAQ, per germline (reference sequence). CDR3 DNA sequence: TGTGCCAGCAGCATCAACACGAACTATGGCTACACCTTC. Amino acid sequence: CASSINTNYGYTF.

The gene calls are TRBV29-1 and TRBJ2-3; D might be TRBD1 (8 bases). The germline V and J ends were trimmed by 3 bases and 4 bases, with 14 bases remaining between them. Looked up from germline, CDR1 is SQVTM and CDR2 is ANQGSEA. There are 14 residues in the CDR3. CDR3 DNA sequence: TGCAGCGTTGACGGACAGGGAGGGTCAGATACGCAGTATTTT. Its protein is CSVDGQGGSDTQYF.

CDR3 residues: CASSPPGTSGRGEYNEQFF. Here the CDR3 DNA reads TGTGCCAGCAGCCCACCCGGGACTAGCGGGAGAGGCGAATACAATGAGCAGTTCTTC. The rearrangement uses TRBV28 and TRBJ2-1, with 14 nucleotides matching TRBD2. Germline assignment: CDR1 MDHEN and CDR2 SYDVKM. The junction had 14 bases not matched to a gene; V was cut back by 6 bases and J by 4 bases. The CDR3 sequence is 19 residues long.

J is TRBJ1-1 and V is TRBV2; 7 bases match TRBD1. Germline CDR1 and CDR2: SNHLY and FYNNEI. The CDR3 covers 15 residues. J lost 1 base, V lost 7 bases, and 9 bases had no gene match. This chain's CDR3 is CASTPPRTGNTEAFF. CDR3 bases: TGTGCCAGCACCCCGCCCCGGACAGGGAACACTGAAGCTTTCTTT. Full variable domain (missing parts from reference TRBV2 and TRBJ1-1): EPEVTQTPSHQVTQMGQEVILRCVPISNHLYFYWYRQILGQKVEFLVSFYNNEISEKSEIFDDQFSVERPDGSNFTLKIRSTKLEDSAMYFCASTPPRTGNTEAFFGQGTRLTVV.

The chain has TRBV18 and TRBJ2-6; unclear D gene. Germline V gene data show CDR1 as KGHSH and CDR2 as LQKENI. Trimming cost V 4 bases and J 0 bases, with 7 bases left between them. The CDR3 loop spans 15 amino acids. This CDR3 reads CASSRQNSGANVLTF. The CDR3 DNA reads TGTGCCAGCTCACGACAAAACTCTGGGGCCAACGTCCTGACTTTC.

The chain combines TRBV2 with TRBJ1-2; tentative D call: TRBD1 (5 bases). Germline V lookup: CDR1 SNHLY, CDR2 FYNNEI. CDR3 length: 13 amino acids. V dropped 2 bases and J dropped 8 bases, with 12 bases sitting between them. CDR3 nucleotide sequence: TGTGCCAGCAGTGAAACAGGCCCAAGGGGCTACACCTTC. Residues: CASSETGPRGYTF.

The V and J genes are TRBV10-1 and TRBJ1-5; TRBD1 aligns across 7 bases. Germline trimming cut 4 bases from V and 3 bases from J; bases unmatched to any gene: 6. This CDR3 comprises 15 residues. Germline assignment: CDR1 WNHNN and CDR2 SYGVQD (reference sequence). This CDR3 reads CASSVKGTDNQPQHF. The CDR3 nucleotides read TGCGCCAGCAGTGTTAAGGGGACAGACAATCAGCCCCAGCATTTT.

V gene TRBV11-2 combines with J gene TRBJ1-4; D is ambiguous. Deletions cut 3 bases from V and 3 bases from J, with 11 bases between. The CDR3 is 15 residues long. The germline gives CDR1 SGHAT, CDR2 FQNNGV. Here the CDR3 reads CASSFRGEANEKLFF. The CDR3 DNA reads TGTGCCAGCAGCTTCCGGGGAGAGGCTAATGAAAAACTGTTTTTT. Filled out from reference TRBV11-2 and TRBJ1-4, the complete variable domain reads EAGVAQSPRYKIIEKRQSVAFWCNPISGHATLYWYQQILGQGPKLLIQFQNNGVVDDSQLPKDRFSAERLKGVDSTLKIQPAKLEDSAVYLCASSFRGEANEKLFFGSGTQLSVL.